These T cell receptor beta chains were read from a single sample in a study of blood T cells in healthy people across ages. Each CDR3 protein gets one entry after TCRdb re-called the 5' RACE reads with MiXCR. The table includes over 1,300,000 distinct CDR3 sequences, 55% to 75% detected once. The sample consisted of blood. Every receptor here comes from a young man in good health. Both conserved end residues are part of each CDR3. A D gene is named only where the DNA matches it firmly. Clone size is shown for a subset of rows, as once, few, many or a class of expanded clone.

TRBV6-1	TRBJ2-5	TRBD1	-	TGTGCCAGCAGGCCCTGGGGACAGACACAGCCAATTGCCCTGGAGACCCAGTACTTC	CASRPWGQTQPIALETQYF
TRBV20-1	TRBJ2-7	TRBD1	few	TGCAGTGCAACCTTTTGGGGACAGTCTACTTACGAGCAGTACTTC	CSATFWGQSTYEQYF
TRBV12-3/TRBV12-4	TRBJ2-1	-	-	TGTGCCAGCAGAGTGCTGGGCGGTACCTACAATGAGCAGTTCTTC	CASRVLGGTYNEQFF
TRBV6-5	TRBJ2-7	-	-	TGTGCCAGCAGCCGCCCGGGGCGCGCAAGCTCCTACGAGCAGTACTTC	CASSRPGRASSYEQYF
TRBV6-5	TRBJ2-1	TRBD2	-	TGTGCCAGCCGACTAGCGCATAGCTCCTACAATGAGCAGTTCTTC	CASRLAHSSYNEQFF
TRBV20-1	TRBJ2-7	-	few	TGCAGTGCTAGAGTTGGTTCCGAGCAGTACTTC	CSARVGSEQYF
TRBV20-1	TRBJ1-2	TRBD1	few	TGCAGTGCTAAAGGCGACAGGGGCAACTATGGCTACACCTTC	CSAKGDRGNYGYTF
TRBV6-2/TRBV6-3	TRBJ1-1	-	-	TGTGCCAGCAGTAGCACGGGGGTGGGTGAGGCTTTCTTT	CASSSTGVGEAFF
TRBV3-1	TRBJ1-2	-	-	TGTGCCAGCAGCCAAGAACGAGAGCAGGGGCGGCGAGGCTACACCTTC	CASSQEREQGRRGYTF
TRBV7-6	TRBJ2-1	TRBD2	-	TGTGCCAGCGGATCAGCGGGAGGGCCCGTCGACAATGAGCAGTTCTTC	CASGSAGGPVDNEQFF
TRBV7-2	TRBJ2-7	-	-	TGTGCCAGCAGGGCAACTAACTTCTACGAGCAGTACTTC	CASRATNFYEQYF
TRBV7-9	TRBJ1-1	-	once	TGTGCCAGCAGCTTATCTCATAAGGACGAGGCTTTCTTT	CASSLSHKDEAFF
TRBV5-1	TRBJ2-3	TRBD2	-	TGCGCCAGCAGCTTGGACTTGGCTAGCGGGACTAGCACAGATACGCAGTATTTT	CASSLDLASGTSTDTQYF
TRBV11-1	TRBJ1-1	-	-	TGTGCCAGCAGCTTAGCGAGGAGAGGGAACACTGAAGCTTTCTTT	CASSLARRGNTEAFF
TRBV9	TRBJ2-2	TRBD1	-	TGTGCCAGCAGCGCCCGGACAGGGAACACCGGGGAGCTGTTTTTT	CASSARTGNTGELFF
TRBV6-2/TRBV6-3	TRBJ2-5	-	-	TGTGCCAGCAGTTACAGGGCAATGGGAGAGACCCAGTACTTC	CASSYRAMGETQYF
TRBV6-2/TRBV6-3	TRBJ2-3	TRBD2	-	TGTGCCAGCAGTTACTACCCTAGCGGGAGGAGCACAGATACGCAGTATTTT	CASSYYPSGRSTDTQYF
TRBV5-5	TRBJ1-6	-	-	TGTGCCAGCAGCCAATTGGGGGGGCAAAGCTCCTATAATTCACCCCTCCACTTT	CASSQLGGQSSYNSPLHF
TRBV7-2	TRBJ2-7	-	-	TGTGCCAGCAGCTCCCGACGGTACGAGCAGTACTTC	CASSSRRYEQYF
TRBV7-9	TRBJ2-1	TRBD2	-	TGTGCCAGCAGCTCGGGATCCGGGACTAGCGGGAGTGATGAGCAGTTCTTC	CASSSGSGTSGSDEQFF
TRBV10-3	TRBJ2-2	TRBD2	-	TGTGCCATCGGATTTACTAGCGGGAACACCGGGGAGCTGTTTTTT	CAIGFTSGNTGELFF
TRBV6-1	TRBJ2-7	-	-	TGTGCCAGCTCGGGGCGGGGAATCAGGTCGTACGAGCAGTACTTC	CASSGRGIRSYEQYF
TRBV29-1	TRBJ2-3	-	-	TGCAGCGCTCAGGGGCTGTCACGGTATACGCAGTATTTT	CSAQGLSRYTQYF
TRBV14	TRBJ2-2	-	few	TGTGCCAGCAGCCAGCTGACCTTCGGTAGGGGGAACACCGGGGAGCTGTTTTTT	CASSQLTFGRGNTGELFF
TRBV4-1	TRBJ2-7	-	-	TGCGCCAGCAGCCAAGATCCAGGGGTCCGCGACGAGCAGTACTTC	CASSQDPGVRDEQYF
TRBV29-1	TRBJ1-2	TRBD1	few	TGCAGCTTATACAGGGGTCAGGATGGCTACACCTTC	CSLYRGQDGYTF
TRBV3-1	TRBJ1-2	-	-	TGTGCCAGCAGGTTTTCACGGCGGGATGGCTACACCTTC	CASRFSRRDGYTF
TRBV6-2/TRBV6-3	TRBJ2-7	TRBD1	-	TGTGCCAGCAGTACGGACAGGGTTGTGGACGAGCAGTACTTC	CASSTDRVVDEQYF
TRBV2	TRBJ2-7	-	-	TGTGCCAGCAGTGAGCTCTACCACGAGCAGTACTTC	CASSELYHEQYF
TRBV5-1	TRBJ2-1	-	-	TGCGCCAGCAGCTTGGTCCCCGGCAGACCCGATGAGCAGTTCTTC	CASSLVPGRPDEQFF
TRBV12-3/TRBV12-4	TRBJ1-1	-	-	TGTGCCAGCAGTTTTAAAGTGAACACTGAAGCTTTCTTT	CASSFKVNTEAFF
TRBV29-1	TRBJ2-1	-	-	TGCAGCGTTGAAGATCTTCAAGGGGGGGAGCAGTTCTTC	CSVEDLQGGEQFF
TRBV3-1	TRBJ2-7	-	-	TGTGCCAGCAGCCAAGTTGGGAGTCTTGGTGTAGGTCATCCCATCTCCTACGAGCAGTACTTC	CASSQVGSLGVGHPISYEQYF